These 8 T cell receptor beta chains came from one sample sequenced in a study of T-cell reconstitution after alpha-beta-depleted transplantation in children. Preparation of the TCRbeta library was carried out with unique molecular identifiers. Via MiXCR, TCRdb re-called the PCR reads, giving one row per CDR3 protein. Of approximately 520,000 distinct CDR3 sequences in the sample, about 33% were seen once. The sequencing used PBMCs from the stem cell graft donor, collected from the stem cell graft. These receptors were taken from a human donor who donated a stem cell graft to a child with aplastic anemia.

V usage is TRBV7-8 and J usage is TRBJ1-2; no clear D. Per germline, CDR1 SGHVS and CDR2 FQNEAQ. The CDR3 totals 13 residues. Trimming pared 0 bases from V and 3 bases from J, leaving 5 bases between. CDR3 loop: CASSLAVDYGYTF. The CDR3 DNA reads as TGTGCCAGCAGCTTAGCCGTGGACTATGGCTACACCTTC.

This chain uses TRBV10-3 with TRBJ2-7; D remains ambiguous. Germline lookup yields CDR1 ENHRY and CDR2 SYGVKD. V shed 2 bases and J shed 2 bases, with 13 bases lying between them. The CDR3 has 15 amino acids. The CDR3 protein is CAISEQLTNAYEQYF. The CDR3 nucleotides are TGTGCCATCAGTGAGCAACTAACAAACGCCTACGAGCAGTACTTC.

In nucleotides, the CDR3 is TGCAGTGCCAAACTCGGAACAAGCAGCAATCAGCCCCAGCATTTT. Protein: CSAKLGTSSNQPQHF. This rearrangement joins TRBV20-1 to TRBJ1-5; D is uncertain. Trimming pared 6 bases from V and 1 base from J, leaving 16 bases between. Germline V gives CDR1 DFQATT, CDR2 SNEGSKA (reference sequence). The length of the CDR3 is 15 residues.

This clonotype was seen only a few times. This chain connects TRBV6-5 to TRBJ2-7, with 8 bases matching TRBD2. This CDR3 has 16 residues. The V gene's germline CDR1 is MNHEY and CDR2 SVGAGI. J gave up 1 base and V 0 bases, and 5 bases lay outside the gene matches. The CDR3 reads CASSYSGVAGSYEQYF. In DNA, the CDR3 is TGTGCCAGCAGTTACTCGGGGGTAGCGGGATCCTACGAGCAGTACTTC.

This chain uses TRBV20-1 with TRBJ2-3, with TRBD2 matching 12 bases. This CDR3 region has 15 residues. V shed 4 bases, J shed 6 bases, and the junction held 8 bases outside the gene matches. Looked up from germline, CDR1 is DFQATT and CDR2 is SNEGSKA (reference sequence). CDR3 DNA: TGCAGTGCTACTAGCGGGAGGGGCATTGGGGATACGCAGTATTTT. It yields the protein CSATSGRGIGDTQYF.

This clonotype has a handful of counts. V is TRBV9 and J is TRBJ2-2; D unresolved. Between the trimmed V and J ends, which lost 0 bases and 1 base, there was a span of 7 bases. The CDR3 consists of 15 residues. The germline V gene encodes CDR1 SGDLS and CDR2 YYNGEE. The CDR3 nucleotides are TGTGCCAGCAGCGTAGAGGCAGGGAACACCGGGGAGCTGTTTTTT. Its protein is CASSVEAGNTGELFF.

The genes are TRBV20-1 and TRBJ2-3, with D unresolved. Germline assignment: CDR1 DFQATT and CDR2 SNEGSKA (reference sequence). The V and J ends lost 4 bases and 4 bases respectively, with 9 bases between them. There are 12 residues in the CDR3. This CDR3 is CSANWVSDTQYF. The CDR3 DNA is TGCAGTGCTAATTGGGTTTCAGATACGCAGTATTTT.

This rearrangement joins TRBV29-1 to TRBJ1-3; D not resolved. Between the trimmed V and J ends, which lost 4 bases and 4 bases, there was a span of 11 bases. The CDR3 runs 13 residues. CDR1 SQVTM and CDR2 ANQGSEA come from the germline V gene. The CDR3 here is CSVGQTGGNTIYF. CDR3 in DNA: TGCAGCGTTGGTCAGACGGGCGGAAACACCATATATTTT.